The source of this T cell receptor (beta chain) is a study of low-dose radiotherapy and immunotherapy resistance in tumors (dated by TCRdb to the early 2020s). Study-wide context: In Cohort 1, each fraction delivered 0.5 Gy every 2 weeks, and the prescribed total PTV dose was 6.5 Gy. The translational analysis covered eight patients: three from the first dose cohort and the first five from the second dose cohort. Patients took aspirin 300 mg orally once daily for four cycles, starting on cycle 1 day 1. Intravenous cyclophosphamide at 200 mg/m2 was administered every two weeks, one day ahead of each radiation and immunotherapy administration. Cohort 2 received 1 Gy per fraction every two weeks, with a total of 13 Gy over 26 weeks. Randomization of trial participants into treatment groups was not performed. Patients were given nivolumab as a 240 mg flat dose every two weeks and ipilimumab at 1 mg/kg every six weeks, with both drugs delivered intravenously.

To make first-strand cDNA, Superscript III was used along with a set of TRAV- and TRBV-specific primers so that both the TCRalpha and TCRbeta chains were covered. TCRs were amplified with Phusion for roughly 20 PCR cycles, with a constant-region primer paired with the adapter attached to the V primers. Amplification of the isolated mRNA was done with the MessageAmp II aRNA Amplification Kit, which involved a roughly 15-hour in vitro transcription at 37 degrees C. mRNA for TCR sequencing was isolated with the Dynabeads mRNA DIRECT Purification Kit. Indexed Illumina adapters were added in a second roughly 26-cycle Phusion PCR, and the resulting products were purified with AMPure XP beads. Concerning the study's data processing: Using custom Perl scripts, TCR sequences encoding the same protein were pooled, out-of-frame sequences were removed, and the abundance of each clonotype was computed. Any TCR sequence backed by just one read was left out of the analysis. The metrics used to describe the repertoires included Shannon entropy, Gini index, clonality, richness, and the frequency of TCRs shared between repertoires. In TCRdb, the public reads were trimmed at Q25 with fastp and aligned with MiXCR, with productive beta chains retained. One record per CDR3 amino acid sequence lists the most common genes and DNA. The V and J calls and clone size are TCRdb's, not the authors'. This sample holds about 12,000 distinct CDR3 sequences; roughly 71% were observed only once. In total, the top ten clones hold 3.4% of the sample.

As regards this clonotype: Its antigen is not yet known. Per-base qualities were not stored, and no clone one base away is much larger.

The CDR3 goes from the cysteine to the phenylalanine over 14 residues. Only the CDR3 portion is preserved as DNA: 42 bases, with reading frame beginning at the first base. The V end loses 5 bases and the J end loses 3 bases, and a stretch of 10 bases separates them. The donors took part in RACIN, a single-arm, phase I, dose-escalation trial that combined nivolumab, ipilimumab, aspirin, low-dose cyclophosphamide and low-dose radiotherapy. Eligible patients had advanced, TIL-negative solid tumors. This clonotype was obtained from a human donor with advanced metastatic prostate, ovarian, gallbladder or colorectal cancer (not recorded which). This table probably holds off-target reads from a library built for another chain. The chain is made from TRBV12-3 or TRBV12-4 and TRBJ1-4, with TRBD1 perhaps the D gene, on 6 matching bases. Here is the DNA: TGTGCCAGCAGTCCGACAGGACCTAATGAAAAACTGTTTTTT. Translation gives CASSPTGPNEKLFF.